This TCR beta chain was sequenced during a study of breast tumors, draining lymph nodes, adjacent tissues. Study outcomes and limitations: Most tumor T cells seemingly derive from lymph node, then expand in tumor.

Axillary draining lymph nodes of breast cancer patients supplied the node samples. The germline gives CDR1 MNHEY, CDR2 SVGAGI. The CDR3 loop spans 13 amino acids. TCRdb itself ran the multiplex PCR reads through MiXCR, one entry per CDR3 protein. Seen here are about 230,000 distinct CDR3 sequences, 32% observed once, and the top ten hold 1.2% to 1.5%. On this clonotype itself: Its matching antigen is unknown. The junction does not match germline at one end; this may be a read error.

This sequence joins TRBV6-5 and TRBJ2-1, with D unclear. This clonotype was sampled from a female donor with breast cancer. Some clones in this sample may be carry-over from other donors' samples. The source material was axillary lymph node tissue. Here the CDR3 reads CASSHSPYNEQFF. The CDR3 DNA reads TGTGCCAGCAGTCACTCACCGTACAATGAGCAGTTCTTC.